Below, 28 T cell receptor beta chains from the same sample are listed, as sequenced in a study of glioma-infiltrating T cells (dated by TCRdb to 2016 to 2017). The sequencer was an Illumina MiSeq. The iRepertoire nested amplicon-rescue multiplex PCR (arm-PCR) platform was used to amplify TCR alpha and beta CDR3 regions from RNA. The public reads were quality trimmed at Q25 with fastp and then assembled into clones with MiXCR by TCRdb, keeping productive beta chains. Under each unique CDR3 protein, matching rows form one entry showing the most common genes and DNA. The sample yields roughly 200,000 distinct CDR3 sequences; roughly 45% were counted once. The ten largest clonotypes hold roughly 5.2% of the sample. Sequenced material: glioma tissue, nonneoplastic brain tissue, or PBMCs (not recorded which). These receptors came from a human donor with low-grade glioma or glioblastoma, undergoing nonglioma brain surgery, or in good health (not recorded which).

This rearrangement joins TRBV7-6 to TRBJ2-3; TRBD2 matches 9 bases. Trimming at V came to 5 bases and at J to 2 bases, leaving 5 bases not matched to a gene. CDR1 SGHVS and CDR2 FNYEAQ come from the germline V gene. This CDR3 is built from 15 residues. As DNA, the CDR3 is TGTGCCAGCAGCCTGACTAGCGGATACACAGATACGCAGTATTTT. Encoded protein: CASSLTSGYTDTQYF.

This clonotype was found many times. The CDR3 region has the DNA TGTGCCAGCAACTCCCTGGGACTAGCGGGGGAGGGCATTCAGTACTTC. Encoded protein: CASNSLGLAGEGIQYF. The chain is built from TRBV28 and TRBJ2-4; 14 bases match TRBD2. This CDR3 comprises 16 residues. In germline, CDR1 is MDHEN, CDR2 SYDVKM. V was pared by 7 bases and J by 9 bases, with 11 bases of the junction left unmatched.

The gene calls are TRBV29-1 and TRBJ1-5, with unresolved D. V lost 6 bases and J lost 2, with 14 bases in between. Per germline, CDR1 SQVTM and CDR2 ANQGSEA. This CDR3 contains 14 residues. The CDR3 loop is CSVEDSTGNQPQHF. The DNA for the CDR3 is TGCAGCGTCGAGGACTCAACCGGCAATCAGCCCCAGCATTTT.

This clonotype was seen repeatedly, ten times or more. The genes are TRBV20-1 and TRBJ2-7; 8 nucleotides align to TRBD2. Germline-derived CDR1 and CDR2 are DFQATT and SNEGSKA (reference sequence). The CDR3 is 14 amino acids. V was clipped by 5 bases and J by 2 bases; unmatched bases: 8. The CDR3 DNA is TGCAGTGCTGAGAGCGGGAGCGCTCCCTACGAGCAGTACTTC. Its protein product is CSAESGSAPYEQYF.

The sample holds many counts of this clonotype. The chain combines TRBV2 with TRBJ2-1, with D maybe TRBD1 (5 bases). The CDR3 covers 13 residues. Germline V gene data show CDR1 as SNHLY and CDR2 as FYNNEI. Trimming removed 2 bases from V and 4 bases from J, with 6 bases in between. The CDR3 DNA is TGTGCCAGCAGTGAACCAGGGTACAATGAGCAGTTCTTC. As protein: CASSEPGYNEQFF.

Points on this clonotype: An end of the junction does not agree with germline; a read error may underlie this. The chain uses TRBV2 and TRBJ2-3, with D tentatively TRBD1 or TRBD2 (5 bases each). Germline V gene lookup returns CDR1 SNHLY and CDR2 FYNNEI. CDR3 length equals 13 residues. The CDR3 coding sequence is TGTGCAAGTTCAGTCCGACGGGACGATAGGCAGTATTTT. Translating gives CASSVRRDDRQYF.

CDR3 protein: CASSLEGSPFLNTGELFF. In DNA, the CDR3 is TGTGCCAGCAGCTTAGAGGGTAGTCCCTTTTTGAACACCGGGGAGCTGTTTTTT. The gene calls are TRBV7-7 and TRBJ2-2; unclear D gene. The CDR3 consists of 18 residues. Looked up from germline, CDR1 is SSHAT and CDR2 is FNYEAQ (reference sequence). The V end was cut by 1 base, the J end by 1 base, with 16 bases between.

The chain carries TRBV10-3 and TRBJ2-3; no definite D call. Per germline, CDR1 ENHRY and CDR2 SYGVKD. V was trimmed by 6 bases and J by 2 bases, leaving 12 bases between them. The CDR3 is made up of 14 amino acids. The CDR3: CAIRSSALTDTQYF. The CDR3 nucleotides are TGTGCCATCAGGTCTTCGGCTCTCACAGATACGCAGTATTTT.

This clonotype has just one count. A single base separates this from a much larger clone, so it may be a read error. This rearrangement joins TRBV28 to TRBJ2-3, with D perhaps assigned TRBD1 or TRBD2 (7 bases each). Looked up from germline, CDR1 is MDHEN and CDR2 is SYDVKM. The CDR3 consists of 12 residues. CDR3 coding DNA: TGTGCCAGCGGATCAGGGGGGGATAGGCAGTATTTT. It yields the protein CASGSGGDRQYF.

Points on this clonotype: A much more abundant neighbour one base away suggests this may be a read error. The gene calls are TRBV11-3 and TRBJ2-3; D possibly corresponds to TRBD1 (6 bases). Germline loops: CDR1 SGHNT, CDR2 YENEEA. There are 14 residues in the CDR3. Trimming pared 4 bases from V and 0 bases from J, leaving 8 bases between. CDR3 sequence reads: CASSSGQSTDTQYF. DNA for the CDR3: TGTGCCAGCAGCTCCGGACAGAGCACAGATACGCAGTATTTT.

Points on this clonotype: Just one base apart from a much larger clone, this may be a read error. This rearrangement joins TRBV7-9 to TRBJ2-7, with 9 bases that match TRBD2. The DNA end is more similar to TRBJ2-1, so the J call may be wrong. From germline, CDR1 is SEHNR and CDR2 FQNEAQ (reference sequence). The CDR3 covers 15 residues. This CDR3 is CASSSISGSSYEQFF. The CDR3 nucleotides read TGTGCCAGCAGCTCGATTAGCGGGAGCTCCTACGAGCAGTTCTTC.

This clonotype was seen more than once but under ten times. This sequence joins TRBV29-1 and TRBJ2-7; D is ambiguous. Trimming cost V 1 base and J 3 bases, with 7 bases left between them. Per the germline V gene, CDR1 is SQVTM and CDR2 is ANQGSEA. This CDR3 has 12 amino acids. CDR3 sequence reads: CSVEGQRYEQYF. The DNA for the CDR3 is TGCAGCGTTGAAGGCCAGCGCTACGAGCAGTACTTC.

This clonotype showed up just once. This clone may be a read error of a much larger clone one base away. V usage is TRBV20-1 and J usage is TRBJ2-2; the match to TRBD2 covers 13 bases. With V trimmed by 5 bases and J by 6 bases, 6 bases remained unmatched. Germline V lookup: CDR1 DFQATT, CDR2 SNEGSKA (reference sequence). This CDR3 has 15 amino acids. CDR3 protein: CSAVLGLAGPGELFF. CDR3 DNA: TGCAGTGCTGTATTGGGACTAGCGGGACCCGGGGAGCTGTTTTTT.

This chain joins TRBV27 and TRBJ2-7; the D gene is possibly TRBD2 (6 bases). V shed 3 bases and J shed 6 bases, with 15 bases lying between them. CDR1 is MNHEY, CDR2 SMNVEV, per germline (reference sequence). This CDR3 is built from 14 residues. The CDR3 nucleotides are TGTGCCAGCAGTTTTGGGCGGGGCTCTACCGAGCAGTACTTC. Protein sequence: CASSFGRGSTEQYF.

Only one count was recorded for this clonotype. The J gene is TRBJ1-1, the V gene TRBV2; D is unclear. Germline-derived CDR1 and CDR2 are SNHLY and FYNNEI. The CDR3 covers 12 residues. The germline V and J ends were trimmed by 7 bases and 2 bases, with 8 bases remaining between them. CDR3 in DNA: TGTGCCAGCATTAGTTATAACACTGAAGCTTTCTTT. Its protein is CASISYNTEAFF. Full variable domain (outside the CDR3, taken from reference TRBV2 and TRBJ1-1): EPEVTQTPSHQVTQMGQEVILRCVPISNHLYFYWYRQILGQKVEFLVSFYNNEISEKSEIFDDQFSVERPDGSNFTLKIRSTKLEDSAMYFCASISYNTEAFFGQGTRLTVV.

This clonotype was seen many times. The rearrangement links TRBV10-3 to TRBJ1-6; D unresolved. The CDR3 length is 14 residues. With 4 bases removed from V and 5 bases from J, the gap between germline ends came to 9 bases. Germline values: CDR1 ENHRY, CDR2 SYGVKD. CDR3 in DNA: TGTGCCATCAGTGGGACCGCCGATAATTCACCCCTCCACTTT. Translating it yields CAISGTADNSPLHF.

Worth noting for this clonotype: A read error may account for a junction end that differs from germline. V and J are TRBV19 and TRBJ1-1, with unresolved D. This CDR3 is 14 amino acids long. Per the germline V gene, CDR1 is LNHDA and CDR2 is SQIVND (reference sequence). The CDR3: CASSPGPTDTGAFF. CDR3 sequence (DNA): TGTGCCAGTAGCCCCGGCCCAACAGACACTGGAGCTTTCTTT.

This clonotype has ten or more counts. The V call is TRBV6-2 or TRBV6-3, the J call TRBJ2-6; unclear D gene. The V and J ends lost 4 bases and 0 bases respectively, with 1 base between them. There are 13 residues in the CDR3. Germline V lookup: CDR1 MNHEY, CDR2 SVGEGT. The CDR3 bases are TGTGCCAGCAGTTTCTCTGGGGCCAACGTCCTGACTTTC. It yields the protein CASSFSGANVLTF.

This clonotype was detected many times. The chain carries TRBV4-1 and TRBJ2-1, with D maybe TRBD1 (6 bases). Germline V gene lookup returns CDR1 MGHRA and CDR2 YSYEKL. CDR3 length equals 13 residues. Trimming took 4 bases from V and 7 from J, leaving 11 bases between them. DNA of the CDR3: TGCGCCAGCAGCCGCATACAGGGAAATGAGCAGTTCTTC. It is translated as CASSRIQGNEQFF.

Comments on this clonotype: With a much larger clone just one base away, this may be a read error. The chain carries TRBV7-9 and TRBJ1-2; D not resolved. Per the germline V gene, CDR1 is SEHNR and CDR2 is FQNEAQ (reference sequence). V was cut by 7 bases and J by 5 bases, with 14 bases left in between. The CDR3 is made up of 13 amino acids. The CDR3 reads CASISPAGYGYTF. The DNA for the CDR3 is TGTGCCAGCATTTCACCCGCCGGGTATGGCTACACCTTC.

About this clonotype: The junction departs from germline at one end; a sequencing error may be responsible. The V call is TRBV28, the J call TRBJ2-1; the D is unclear. The germline CDR1 and CDR2 sequences are MDHEN and SYDVKM. This CDR3 contains 19 residues. The CDR3 here is CASSPSPALEALRYNEQSF. For the CDR3, the DNA is TGTGCCAGCAGTCCGTCCCCTGCTTTGGAAGCATTACGTTACAATGAGCAGTCCTTC. The variable domain in full, with the rest retrieved from reference TRBV28 and TRBJ2-1, is DVKVTQSSRYLVKRTGEKVFLECVQDMDHENMFWYRQDPGLGLRLIYFSYDVKMKEKGDIPEGYSVSREKKERFSLILESASTNQTSMYLCASSPSPALEALRYNEQSFGPGTRLTVL.

With respect to this clonotype: A read error is possible here, since a much larger clone lies one base away. CDR3 in amino acids: CATSRERLSGGETQYF. For the CDR3, the DNA is TGTGCCACCAGCAGGGAACGGTTATCGGGGGGGGAGACCCAGTACTTC. The chain employs TRBV28 and TRBJ2-5; 8 bases map to TRBD2. The CDR3 extends over 16 amino acids. Looked up from germline, CDR1 is MDHEN and CDR2 is SYDVKM. The trim removed 10 bases at V and 5 bases at J, leaving 18 bases unmatched.

This clonotype was seen more than once but under ten times. The chain carries TRBV28 and TRBJ2-7; D tentatively reads TRBD1 or TRBD2 (6 bases each). The germline V gene encodes CDR1 MDHEN and CDR2 SYDVKM. Deletions cut 5 bases from V and 6 bases from J, with 14 bases between. This CDR3 is 13 amino acids long. This chain's CDR3 is CASSPGGASEQYF. In DNA, the CDR3 is TGTGCCAGCAGTCCCGGGGGCGCGTCCGAGCAGTACTTC.

The sample holds a few counts of this clonotype. Just one base apart from a much larger clone, this may be a read error. V is TRBV20-1 and J is TRBJ2-3; a weak D match, TRBD1 (6 bases). This CDR3 region has 15 residues. Germline V CDR1 and CDR2: DFQATT, SNEGSKA (reference sequence). The CDR3 sequence is CSALSLTGYTDKQYF. Here the CDR3 DNA reads TGCAGTGCTCTTTCTCTGACAGGCTACACAGATAAGCAGTATTTT.

This clonotype was counted between two and nine times. The chain is built from TRBV4-2 and TRBJ2-7; 14 bases are shared with TRBD2. Germline V gene lookup returns CDR1 LGHNA and CDR2 YNFKEQ. The trim removed 8 bases at V and 4 bases at J, leaving 10 bases unmatched. This CDR3 has 16 residues. CDR3 coding DNA: TGTGCCAGCGGGGGGACTAGCGGGAGACAGCGGTACGAGCAGTACTTC. It translates to CASGGTSGRQRYEQYF.

This clonotype was observed many times. V usage is TRBV6-1 and J usage is TRBJ2-1, with unresolved D. The CDR3 length is 12 residues. CDR1 and CDR2 from the germline V gene are MNHNS and SASEGT. V was pared by 5 bases and J by 5 bases, with 7 bases between. Written as DNA, the CDR3 is TGTGCCAGCAGTCCGAAGGACAATGAGCAGTTCTTC. Encoded protein: CASSPKDNEQFF.

This sequence joins TRBV12-3 or TRBV12-4 and TRBJ1-1; TRBD1 is a possible D gene (5 bases). The CDR3 contains 13 residues. The V gene lost 2 bases and the J gene lost 6 bases, with 10 bases spanning the gap. CDR3 amino acids: CASSLQGSAEAFF. The CDR3 DNA follows: TGTGCCAGCAGTTTACAGGGAAGCGCTGAAGCTTTCTTT.

This clonotype was counted at least ten times. The chain is built from TRBV28 and TRBJ1-2, with D possibly TRBD1 on 6 matching bases. With 8 bases removed from V and 2 bases from J, the gap between germline ends came to 15 bases. The CDR3 extends over 14 amino acids. Germline CDR1 and CDR2: MDHEN and SYDVKM. The CDR3 spells CASWGAGNNYGYTF. The CDR3 DNA follows: TGTGCCAGCTGGGGGGCAGGCAACAACTATGGCTACACCTTC.